The sequence of this TCR beta chain was determined in a study of CD8+ T cells in alopecia areata. This sample's treatment: oral pan-JAK inhibitor, 5-10 mg twice daily. Per the germline V gene, CDR1 is MGHRA and CDR2 is YSYEKL. CDR3 length: 15 amino acids. Trimming cost V 1 base and J 6 bases, with 16 bases left between them. Extraction of RNA preceded its reverse transcription into cDNA, which served as the sequencing template. The assay was immunoSEQ multiplex PCR, and TCRdb's table has in-frame clones only and misses some. In the table there are fewer than 250,000 clones, roughly 40% of which are singletons.

The sequence came from a human donor with alopecia areata. The sample consisted of CD4+ T cells sorted from blood, taken at approximately week 36, from a patient treated with tofacitinib. The rearrangement uses TRBV4-1 and TRBJ2-7; TRBD1 might be the D (5 bases). The CDR3, as DNA: TGCGCCAGCAGCCAAGGGAGTAGGGGTGGAAGCGAGCAGTACTTC. It translates to CASSQGSRGGSEQYF.